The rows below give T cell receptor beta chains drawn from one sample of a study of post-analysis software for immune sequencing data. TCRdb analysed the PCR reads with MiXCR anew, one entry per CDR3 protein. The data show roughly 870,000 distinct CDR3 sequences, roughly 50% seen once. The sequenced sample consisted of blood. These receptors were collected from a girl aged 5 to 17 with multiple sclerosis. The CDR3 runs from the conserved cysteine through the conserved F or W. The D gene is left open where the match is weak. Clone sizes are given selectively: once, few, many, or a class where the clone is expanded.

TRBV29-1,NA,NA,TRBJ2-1,TGCAGCGTTGAAGGAGGACATTCATACAATGAGCAGTTCTTC,CSVEGGHSYNEQFF
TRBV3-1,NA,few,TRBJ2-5,TGTGCCAGCAGCCCCAAGCTTGGGGGGGCACAAGAGACCCAGTACTTC,CASSPKLGGAQETQYF
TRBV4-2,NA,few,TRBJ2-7,TGTGCCAGCAGCCAAGAAGGAGGGGGGAAAGCTTACGAGCAGTACTTC,CASSQEGGGKAYEQYF
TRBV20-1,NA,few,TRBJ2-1,TGCAGTCTACCACTGGGCAATGAGCAGTTCTTC,CSLPLGNEQFF
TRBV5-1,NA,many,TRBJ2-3,TGTGCCAGCAGCTCTAGCACAGATACGCAGTATTTT,CASSSSTDTQYF
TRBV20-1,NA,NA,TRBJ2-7,TGCAGTGCCACCCCGGCCAGGGGCAGGGATTACGAGCAGTACTTC,CSATPARGRDYEQYF
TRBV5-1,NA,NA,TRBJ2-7,TGCGCCAGCACTCAGGGGACCTCCTACGAGCAGTACTTC,CASTQGTSYEQYF
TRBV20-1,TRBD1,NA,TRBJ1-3,TGCAGTGCTAGCCTCCTGGGACAGGGTTTCTCTGGAAACACCATATATTTT,CSASLLGQGFSGNTIYF
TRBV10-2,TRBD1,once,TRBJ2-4,TGCGCCAGCAGTGATAACCTACAGGGGCGAGCCAAAAACATTCAGTACTTC,CASSDNLQGRAKNIQYF
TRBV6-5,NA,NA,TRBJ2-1,TGTGCCAGCAGTTACGCGGATGAGCAGTTCTTC,CASSYADEQFF
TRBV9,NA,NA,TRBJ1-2,TGTGCCAGCAGCGAGTCCCCTAAGGATGGCTACACCTTC,CASSESPKDGYTF
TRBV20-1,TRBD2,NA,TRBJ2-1,TGCAGTGCTAGAGATCTGCAGCGGGGTGGGTCCTACAATGAGCAGTTCTTC,CSARDLQRGGSYNEQFF
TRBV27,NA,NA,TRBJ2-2,TGTGCCAGCAGTTTACGGTCAGGGGCGGCCGGGGAGCTGTTTTTT,CASSLRSGAAGELFF
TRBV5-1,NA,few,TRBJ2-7,TGCGCCAGCAGCTTGGCCTGGGCCTACGAGCAGTACTTC,CASSLAWAYEQYF
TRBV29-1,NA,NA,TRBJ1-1,TGCAGCGTTGAAGGCCAGATGAACACTGAAGCTTTCTTT,CSVEGQMNTEAFF
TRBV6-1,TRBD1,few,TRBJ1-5,TGTGCCAGCAGTGACAGGGGGAGGGATAGCAATCAGCCCCAGCATTTT,CASSDRGRDSNQPQHF